This TCR beta chain was retrieved from a study of blood T cell repertoires in COVID-19 (dated by TCRdb to 2019 to 2021). General notes on the study: Samples from collaborators originated in the United States, Italy and Spain and spanned both the acute and convalescent phases of COVID-19. The prospective study material was composed of cDNA or gDNA derived from T cells, B-cell-depleted T cells, or PBMCs. The dataset comprised deeply sampled blood TCRbeta repertoires from subjects exposed to, actively infected with, or recovered from COVID-19. A freely available public database, intended as a resource for researchers studying the immune response to SARS-CoV-2, is where the repertoires were released. Samples were obtained from the ongoing ImmuneRACE study (first 160 participants) and from over 1,000 subjects provided by 6 global collaborators. The sample metadata nearly always contained a de-identified subject ID, COVID-19 status, age in years and sex. HLA class I and class II types, where available, came from metadata supplied by the sample provider rather than from assay-based typing.

Beyond this particular receptor, the publication reports: The quantity of clinical and demographic metadata differed by source and by participant and was supplied without curation.

Participants in the prospective study were enrolled through a virtual design, were aged about 18 to 90 years, and lived in about 25 United States geographic areas. In the prospective study, cohorts were assigned on the basis of participant-reported clinical history obtained from a screening survey and a study questionnaire. Mobile phlebotomists in the prospective study collected whole blood, serum and a nasopharyngeal or oropharyngeal swab from every participant. Prospective study participants could optionally give additional blood draws and questionnaires over an approximately two-month period. Before DNA extraction, blood samples from the prospective study were shipped at room temperature or frozen. Comments on this clone: There is no known antigen for this receptor. No quality values exist for individual bases; no much larger clone is one base distant.

TCRbeta CDR3 regions were amplified from genomic DNA using the immunoSEQ Assay, a bias-controlled multiplex PCR. In the source study's methods: Nucleated cell counts per sample were estimated from amplification of reference gene primers within the assay. Sequence reads were collapsed and filtered to measure the absolute abundance of every unique TCRbeta CDR3 rearrangement. For each sample, productive Simpson clonality was calculated as the square root of Simpson's diversity index across productive rearrangements. TCRdb holds this immuneACCESS table with in-frame rearrangements only. Some clones are missing; in checked studies, unresolved V genes explain under half, and the rest has no known cause. V and J calls and clone size are given by that table; D and trimming were obtained from the DNA. The table for this sample lists fewer than 250,000 clones; almost 90% of them were counted only once. The ten top clones hold under 15% of the sample.

For this chain, trimming is 5 bases at the V end and 6 bases at the J end, and the number of junction bases without a gene match is 5. In the germline V gene, CDR1 corresponds to MNHNS and CDR2 to SASEGT. From the cysteine up to the phenylalanine, the CDR3 has a length of 14 residues. CDR3 DNA is the only sequence kept; it has 42 bases, read in frame from the first base. The receptor was derived from a woman aged 45-60 years with acute COVID-19. The chain links TRBV6-1 with TRBJ2-7, and TRBD2 matches 12 of the central bases. Sequencing input: PBMCs or T cells enriched from blood (not recorded which). The sequenced DNA: TGTGCCAGCAGTTTGACTAGCGGGAGTATCGAGCAGTACTTC. Its translation reads: CASSLTSGSIEQYF.